This entry lists 19 T cell receptor beta chains sequenced from one sample in a study of CD8 T cells in ankylosing spondylitis. TCRdb used MiXCR to reprocess the 5' RACE reads, holding one entry per CDR3 protein. The sample has more than 600,000 distinct CDR3 sequences; 15% to 20% are singletons. Study observations and caveats: The study identified a TCR beta motif of several highly homologous variants that appeared characteristic of ankylosing spondylitis blood.

For these receptors, no antigen is known. The sequencing input was blood, either unsorted or a sorted T cell fraction (not recorded which). The receptors come from a male donor with ankylosing spondylitis.

This clonotype came up a few times. The gene calls are TRBV5-1 and TRBJ2-1; 11 bases line up with TRBD2. CDR3 size: 15 residues. V shed 2 bases, J shed 9 bases, and the junction held 7 bases outside the gene matches. Germline V lookup: CDR1 SGHRS, CDR2 YFSETQ. The CDR3 DNA reads as TGCGCCAGCAGCTTCAATAGCGGGGGGGACCCTGAGCAGTTCTTC. This codes for CASSFNSGGDPEQFF.

This clonotype was observed a handful of times. The chain combines TRBV7-2 with TRBJ2-1; D gene unclear. The CDR3 extends over 13 amino acids. V was shortened by 1 base and J by 12 bases, with 13 bases between the two germline ends. Germline V gene lookup returns CDR1 SGHTA and CDR2 FQGNSA. The CDR3 loop is CASSLVIESGQFF. In nucleotides, the CDR3 is TGTGCCAGCAGCTTAGTGATCGAATCAGGGCAGTTCTTC.

J is TRBJ2-7 and V is TRBV19; TRBD1 agrees at 10 bases. V shed 4 bases and J 2 bases; nucleotides not matched to a gene: 5. This CDR3 has 15 amino acids. Germline CDR1 reads LNHDA; CDR2 reads SQIVND (reference sequence). CDR3 in amino acids: CASSTWDRGTYEQYF. DNA of the CDR3: TGTGCCAGTAGTACCTGGGACAGGGGAACCTACGAGCAGTACTTC.

The rearrangement uses TRBV20-1 and TRBJ2-3; D may be TRBD1 (6 bases). CDR3 length: 15 amino acids. Germline V gene lookup returns CDR1 DFQATT and CDR2 SNEGSKA (reference sequence). Between the trimmed V and J ends, which lost 0 bases and 2 bases, there was a span of 12 bases. The DNA for the CDR3 is TGCAGTGCTAGAGATGGTGGGGGCCCCACAGATACGCAGTATTTT. It translates to CSARDGGGPTDTQYF.

The sample holds a few counts of this clonotype. The V call is TRBV6-1, the J call TRBJ1-3, with D perhaps TRBD1 (6 bases). This CDR3 spans 16 amino acids. The germline CDR1 and CDR2 sequences are MNHNS and SASEGT. V lost 4 bases and J lost 3, with 16 bases in between. The CDR3 coding sequence is TGTGCCAGCAGTGCTCGAAAAGCAGGGGATGGAAACACCATATATTTT. It encodes CASSARKAGDGNTIYF.

The chain combines TRBV24-1 with TRBJ2-3; unclear D gene. Germline CDR1 KGHDR, CDR2 SFDVKD. This CDR3 spans 11 amino acids. The V and J ends lost 6 bases and 5 bases respectively, with 5 bases between them. CDR3 sequence reads: CATSWLDTQYF. DNA of the CDR3: TGTGCCACCAGTTGGCTAGATACGCAGTATTTT.

This clonotype has just a few counts. The V call is TRBV7-9, the J call TRBJ2-1; D is unresolved. This CDR3 contains 15 residues. CDR1 and CDR2 (germline): SEHNR, FQNEAQ (reference sequence). V was shortened by 5 bases and J by 7 bases, with 18 bases between the two germline ends. CDR3 DNA: TGTGCCAGCAGCCTTAGCAGCAAGTTAGGGAATGAGCAGTTCTTC. It yields the protein CASSLSSKLGNEQFF.

This clonotype turned up a few times. The V and J genes are TRBV6-1 and TRBJ1-5; a possible D gene is TRBD1 (6 bases). Germline V lookup: CDR1 MNHNS, CDR2 SASEGT. V was pared by 3 bases and J by 4 bases, with 13 bases between. CDR3 length equals 15 residues. Here the CDR3 reads CASSDWYRENQPQHF. CDR3 coding DNA: TGTGCCAGCAGTGACTGGTACAGGGAGAATCAGCCCCAGCATTTT.

This clonotype was seen ten or more times. CDR3 loop: CASSRQGADTEAFF. CDR3 in DNA: TGTGCCAGCAGTAGACAGGGGGCAGACACTGAAGCTTTCTTT. This chain joins TRBV12-3 or TRBV12-4 and TRBJ1-1, with 10 bases that match TRBD1. V lost 5 bases and J lost 3; bases outside the gene matches: 3. This CDR3 contains 14 residues.

Comments on this clonotype: One end of the junction fails to match germline, which may point to a read error. V and J are TRBV15 and TRBJ2-3; D is tentatively TRBD1 or TRBD2 (7 bases each). Germline-derived CDR1 and CDR2 are LNHNV and YYDKDF (reference sequence). The CDR3 loop spans 17 amino acids. The CDR3 nucleotides read TGTGCCACCACCAGAGAGGGGAGGGACAGAAGCACAGATACGCAGTATTTT. As protein: CATTREGRDRSTDTQYF.

J is TRBJ2-3 and V is TRBV29-1, with TRBD2 identical over 10 bases. J gave up 6 bases and V 2 bases, and 5 bases lay outside the gene matches. Germline CDR1 SQVTM, CDR2 ANQGSEA. The CDR3 sequence is 14 residues long. CDR3 protein: CSVERAGGPDTQYF. The CDR3 DNA reads TGCAGCGTTGAAAGAGCGGGGGGGCCTGATACGCAGTATTTT.

The chain has TRBV4-2 and TRBJ2-7, with a weak D call TRBD2 (6 bases). CDR1 is LGHNA and CDR2 is YNFKEQ in the germline V gene. Trimming stripped 6 bases from V and 0 bases from J, with 12 bases between. The CDR3 contains 14 residues. The CDR3 protein is CASSRELASYEQYF. The CDR3 bases are TGTGCCAGCAGTCGGGAGTTAGCCTCCTACGAGCAGTACTTC.

A few counts support this clonotype. The chain has TRBV12-3 or TRBV12-4 and TRBJ2-3, with TRBD2 identical over 9 bases. After removal of 1 base from V and 4 bases from J, the junction contained 3 bases not matched to a gene. The CDR3 is made up of 15 amino acids. The CDR3 bases are TGTGCCAGCAGTTTAGTGGTAGCGGGAGCAGATACGCAGTATTTT. This gives the protein CASSLVVAGADTQYF.

The CDR3 bases are TGCGCCAGCAGCTTGGAGGGATTTGCAGATACGCAGTATTTT. Protein product: CASSLEGFADTQYF. V gene TRBV5-1 combines with J gene TRBJ2-3; D call uncertain. Deletions cut 0 bases from V and 4 bases from J, with 9 bases between. The CDR3 consists of 14 residues. CDR1 is SGHRS and CDR2 is YFSETQ in the germline V gene.

This clonotype was seen a few times. This sequence joins TRBV12-3 or TRBV12-4 and TRBJ2-7, with D maybe TRBD2 (6 bases). The germline V and J ends were trimmed by 6 bases and 3 bases, with 15 bases remaining between them. The CDR3 contains 14 residues. CDR3 DNA: TGTGCCAGCAGGGATGGAGGTAGCGGCTACGAGCAGTACTTC. It yields the protein CASRDGGSGYEQYF.

This clonotype has ten or more counts. The chain carries TRBV12-3 or TRBV12-4 and TRBJ1-1; D is undetermined. This CDR3 has 11 residues. CDR3 amino acids: CAVLADTEAFF. The DNA for the CDR3 is TGTGCGGTCCTGGCCGACACTGAAGCTTTCTTT.

The V call is TRBV12-5, the J call TRBJ2-3; 9 bases map to TRBD1. CDR1 LGHNT and CDR2 FRNRAP come from the germline V gene. V was pared by 4 bases and J by 4 bases, with 9 bases of the junction left unmatched. The CDR3 has 16 residues. DNA for the CDR3: TGTGCTAGTGGTTCCGTCCCCGGGACAGGGTCAGATACGCAGTATTTT. Encoded protein: CASGSVPGTGSDTQYF.

This clonotype has at least ten counts. The rearrangement links TRBV12-3 or TRBV12-4 to TRBJ1-1, with D unclear. The CDR3 length is 13 residues. The V gene lost 0 bases and the J gene lost 1 base, with 3 bases spanning the gap. The CDR3 DNA reads TGTGCCAGCAGTTTAGCAGAGAACACTGAAGCTTTCTTT. Its protein is CASSLAENTEAFF.

This clonotype came up a few times. This chain connects TRBV5-1 to TRBJ2-7, with 8 nucleotides matching TRBD2. Germline CDR1 is SGHRS and CDR2 is YFSETQ. The length of the CDR3 is 12 residues. J lost 7 bases, V lost 4 bases, and 4 bases had no gene match. The CDR3 coding sequence is TGCGCCAGCAGCCCCGGGAGGGAAGAGCAGTACTTC. This translates into CASSPGREEQYF.